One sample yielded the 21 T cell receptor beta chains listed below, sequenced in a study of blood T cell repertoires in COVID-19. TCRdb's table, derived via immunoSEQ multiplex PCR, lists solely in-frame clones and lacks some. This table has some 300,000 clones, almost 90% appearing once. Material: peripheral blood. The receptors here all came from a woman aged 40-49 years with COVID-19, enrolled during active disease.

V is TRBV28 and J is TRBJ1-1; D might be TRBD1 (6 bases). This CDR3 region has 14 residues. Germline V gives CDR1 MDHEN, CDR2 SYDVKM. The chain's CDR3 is CAILAWGPNTEAFF. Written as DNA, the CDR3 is TGTGCGATACTGGCCTGGGGGCCGAACACTGAAGCTTTCTTT. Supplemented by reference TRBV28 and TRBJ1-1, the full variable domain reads DVKVTQSSRYLVKRTGEKVFLECVQDMDHENMFWYRQDPGLGLRLIYFSYDVKMKEKGDIPEGYSVSREKKERFSLILESASTNQTSMYLCAILAWGPNTEAFFGQGTRLTVV.

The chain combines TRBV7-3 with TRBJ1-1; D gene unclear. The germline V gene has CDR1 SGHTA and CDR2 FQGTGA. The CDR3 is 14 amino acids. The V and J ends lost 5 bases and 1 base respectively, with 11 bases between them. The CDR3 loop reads CASSQGEGNTEAFF. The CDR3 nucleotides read TGTGCCAGCAGCCAAGGTGAGGGGAACACTGAAGCTTTCTTT. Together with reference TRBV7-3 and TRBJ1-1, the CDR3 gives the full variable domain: GAGVSQTPSNKVTEKGKYVELRCDPISGHTALYWYRQSLGQGPEFLIYFQGTGAADDSGLPNDRFFAVRPEGSVSTLKIQRTERGDSAVYLCASSQGEGNTEAFFGQGTRLTVV.

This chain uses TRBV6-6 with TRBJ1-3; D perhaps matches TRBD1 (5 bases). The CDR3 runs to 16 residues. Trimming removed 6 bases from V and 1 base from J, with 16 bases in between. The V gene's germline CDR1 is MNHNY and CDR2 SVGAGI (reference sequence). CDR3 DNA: TGTGCCAGCAGCCTCAAAGGGGTCGGATCTGGAAACACCATATATTTT. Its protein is CASSLKGVGSGNTIYF.

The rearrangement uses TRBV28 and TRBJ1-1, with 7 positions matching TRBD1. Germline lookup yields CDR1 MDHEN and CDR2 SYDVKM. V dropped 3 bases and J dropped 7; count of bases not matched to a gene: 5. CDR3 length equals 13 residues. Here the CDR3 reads CASSFSGTVEAFF. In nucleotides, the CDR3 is TGTGCCAGCAGTTTTTCAGGGACAGTTGAAGCTTTCTTT.

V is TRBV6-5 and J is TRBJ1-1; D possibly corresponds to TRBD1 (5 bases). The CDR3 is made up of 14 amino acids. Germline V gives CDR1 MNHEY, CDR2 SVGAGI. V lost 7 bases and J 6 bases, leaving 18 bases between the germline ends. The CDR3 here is CASMGRSVAAEAFF. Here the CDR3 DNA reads TGTGCCAGCATGGGGCGGTCCGTTGCGGCTGAAGCTTTCTTT.

The CDR3 spells CATSDSTPRDEQYF. The CDR3 nucleotides are TGTGCCACCAGTGATTCCACACCGAGGGACGAGCAGTACTTC. The chain links TRBV24-1 to TRBJ2-7, with a tentative D call TRBD2 (5 bases). Germline CDR1 KGHDR, CDR2 SFDVKD. The germline V and J ends were trimmed by 2 bases and 5 bases, with 12 bases remaining between them. The length of the CDR3 is 14 residues.

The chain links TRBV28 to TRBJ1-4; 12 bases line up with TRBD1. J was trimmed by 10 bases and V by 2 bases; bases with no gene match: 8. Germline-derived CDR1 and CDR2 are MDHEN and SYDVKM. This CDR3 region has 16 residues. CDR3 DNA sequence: TGTGCCAGCAGTTTAACGGGGACAGGGGGCCCAGGAAAACTGTTTTTT. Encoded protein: CASSLTGTGGPGKLFF.

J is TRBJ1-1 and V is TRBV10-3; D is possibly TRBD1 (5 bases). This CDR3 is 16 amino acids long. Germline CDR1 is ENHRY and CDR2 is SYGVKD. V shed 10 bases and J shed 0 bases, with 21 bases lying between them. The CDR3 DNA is TGTGCCACACGCCCTGGGGGGGTCCAAATGAACACTGAAGCTTTCTTT. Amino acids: CATRPGGVQMNTEAFF.

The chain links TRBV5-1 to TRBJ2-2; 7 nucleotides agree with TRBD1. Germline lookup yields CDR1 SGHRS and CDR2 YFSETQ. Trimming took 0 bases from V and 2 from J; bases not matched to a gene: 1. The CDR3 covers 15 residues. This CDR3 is CASSLGDRNTGELFF. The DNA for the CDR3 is TGCGCCAGCAGCTTGGGGGACAGAAACACCGGGGAGCTGTTTTTT.

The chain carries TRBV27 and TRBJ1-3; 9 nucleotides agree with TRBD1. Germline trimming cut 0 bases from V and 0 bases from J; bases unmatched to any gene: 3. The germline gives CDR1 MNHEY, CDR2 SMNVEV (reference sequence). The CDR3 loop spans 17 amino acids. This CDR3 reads CASSLSGQGYSGNTIYF. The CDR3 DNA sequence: TGTGCCAGCAGTTTATCCGGACAGGGGTACTCTGGAAACACCATATATTTT.

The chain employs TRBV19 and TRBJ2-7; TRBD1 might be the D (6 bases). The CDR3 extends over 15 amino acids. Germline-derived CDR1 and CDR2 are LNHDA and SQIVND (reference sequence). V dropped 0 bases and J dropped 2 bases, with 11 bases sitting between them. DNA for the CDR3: TGTGCCAGTAGTATAGACAGAGGACAGACCTACGAGCAGTACTTC. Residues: CASSIDRGQTYEQYF.

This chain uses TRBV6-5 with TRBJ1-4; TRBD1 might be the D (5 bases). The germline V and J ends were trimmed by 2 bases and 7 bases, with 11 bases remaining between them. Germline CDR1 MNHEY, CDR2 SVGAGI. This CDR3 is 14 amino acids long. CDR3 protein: CASSYGRVGEKLFF. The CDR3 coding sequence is TGTGCCAGCAGTTACGGCAGGGTGGGTGAAAAACTGTTTTTT.

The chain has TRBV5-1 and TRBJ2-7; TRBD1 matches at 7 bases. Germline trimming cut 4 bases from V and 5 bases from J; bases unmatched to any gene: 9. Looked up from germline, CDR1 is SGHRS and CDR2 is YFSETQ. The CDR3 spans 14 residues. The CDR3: CASSTERGLNEQYF. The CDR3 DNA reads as TGCGCCAGCAGCACCGAGAGGGGGCTAAACGAGCAGTACTTC. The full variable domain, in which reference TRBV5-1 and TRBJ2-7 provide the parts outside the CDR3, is KAGVTQTPRYLIKTRGQQVTLSCSPISGHRSVSWYQQTPGQGLQFLFEYFSETQRNKGNFPGRFSGRQFSNSRSEMNVSTLELGDSALYLCASSTERGLNEQYFGPGTRLTVT.

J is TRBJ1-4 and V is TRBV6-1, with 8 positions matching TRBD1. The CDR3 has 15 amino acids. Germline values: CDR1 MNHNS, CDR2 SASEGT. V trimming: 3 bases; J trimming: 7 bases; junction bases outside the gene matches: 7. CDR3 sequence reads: CASSDPPGTGEKLFF. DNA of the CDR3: TGTGCCAGCAGTGATCCACCCGGGACAGGTGAAAAACTGTTTTTT.

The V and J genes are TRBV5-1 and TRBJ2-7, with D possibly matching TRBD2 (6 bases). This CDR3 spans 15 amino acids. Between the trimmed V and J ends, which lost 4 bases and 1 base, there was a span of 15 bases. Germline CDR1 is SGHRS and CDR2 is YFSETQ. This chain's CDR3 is CASSLIGRGSYEQYF. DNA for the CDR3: TGCGCCAGCAGCCTTATCGGGAGAGGGTCCTACGAGCAGTACTTC.

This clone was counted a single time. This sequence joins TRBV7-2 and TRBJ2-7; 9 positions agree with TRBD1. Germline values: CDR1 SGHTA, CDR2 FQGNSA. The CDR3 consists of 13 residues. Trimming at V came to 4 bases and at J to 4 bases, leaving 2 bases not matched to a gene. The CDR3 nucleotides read TGTGCCAGCAGCTACAGGGGGCCATACGAGCAGTACTTC. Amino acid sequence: CASSYRGPYEQYF.

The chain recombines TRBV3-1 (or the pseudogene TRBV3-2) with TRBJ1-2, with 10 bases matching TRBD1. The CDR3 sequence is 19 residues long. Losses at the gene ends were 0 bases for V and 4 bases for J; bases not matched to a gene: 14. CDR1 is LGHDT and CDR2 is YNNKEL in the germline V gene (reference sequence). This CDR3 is CASSQECRDRGIRRYGYTF. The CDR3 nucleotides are TGTGCCAGCAGCCAAGAGTGCCGGGACAGGGGTATTCGTCGCTATGGCTACACCTTC.

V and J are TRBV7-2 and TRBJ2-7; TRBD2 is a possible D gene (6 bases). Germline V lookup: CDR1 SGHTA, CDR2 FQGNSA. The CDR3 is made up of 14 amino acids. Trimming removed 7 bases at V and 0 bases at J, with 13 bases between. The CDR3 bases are TGTGCCAGCAAGTCCGGGACTGCCTCCTACGAGCAGTACTTC. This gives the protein CASKSGTASYEQYF.

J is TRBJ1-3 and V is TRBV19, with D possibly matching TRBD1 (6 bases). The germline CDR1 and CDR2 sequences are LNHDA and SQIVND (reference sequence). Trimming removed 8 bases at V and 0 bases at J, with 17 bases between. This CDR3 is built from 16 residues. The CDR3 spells CASGFLQGSSGNTIYF. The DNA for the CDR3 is TGTGCCAGTGGGTTCCTACAGGGCTCCTCTGGAAACACCATATATTTT.

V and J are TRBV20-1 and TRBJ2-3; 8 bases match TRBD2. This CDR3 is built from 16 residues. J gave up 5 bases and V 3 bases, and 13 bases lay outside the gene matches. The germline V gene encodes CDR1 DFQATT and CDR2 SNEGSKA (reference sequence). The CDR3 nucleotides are TGCAGTGCTAGTGGGGTGGGAGCGGGAGCGGTAGATACGCAGTATTTT. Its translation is CSASGVGAGAVDTQYF.

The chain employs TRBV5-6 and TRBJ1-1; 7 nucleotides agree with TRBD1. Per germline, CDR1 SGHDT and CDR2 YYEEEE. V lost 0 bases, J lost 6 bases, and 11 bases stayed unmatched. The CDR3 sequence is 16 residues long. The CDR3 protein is CASSLVGRGYLPEAFF. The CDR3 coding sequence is TGTGCCAGCAGCTTGGTGGGCAGGGGGTATCTCCCTGAAGCTTTCTTT.